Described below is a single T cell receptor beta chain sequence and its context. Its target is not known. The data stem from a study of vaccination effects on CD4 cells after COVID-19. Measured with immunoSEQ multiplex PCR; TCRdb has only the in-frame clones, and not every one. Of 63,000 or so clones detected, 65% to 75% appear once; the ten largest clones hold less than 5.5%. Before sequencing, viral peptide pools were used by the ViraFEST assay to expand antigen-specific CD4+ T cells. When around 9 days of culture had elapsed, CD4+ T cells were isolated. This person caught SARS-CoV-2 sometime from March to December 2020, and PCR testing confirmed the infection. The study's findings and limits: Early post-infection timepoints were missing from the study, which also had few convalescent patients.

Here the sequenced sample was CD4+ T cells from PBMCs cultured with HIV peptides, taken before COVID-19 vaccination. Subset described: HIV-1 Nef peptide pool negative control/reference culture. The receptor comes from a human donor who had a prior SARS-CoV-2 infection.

DNA for the CDR3: TGTGCCAGCAGTCCAATAGCGAAATCCTACGAGCAGTACTTC. Translating it yields CASSPIAKSYEQYF. The chain links TRBV27 to TRBJ2-7, with D tentatively TRBD2 (5 bases). This CDR3 has 14 amino acids. Germline assignment: CDR1 MNHEY and CDR2 SMNVEV (reference sequence). V gave up 5 bases and J gave up 1 base, with 12 bases separating them.